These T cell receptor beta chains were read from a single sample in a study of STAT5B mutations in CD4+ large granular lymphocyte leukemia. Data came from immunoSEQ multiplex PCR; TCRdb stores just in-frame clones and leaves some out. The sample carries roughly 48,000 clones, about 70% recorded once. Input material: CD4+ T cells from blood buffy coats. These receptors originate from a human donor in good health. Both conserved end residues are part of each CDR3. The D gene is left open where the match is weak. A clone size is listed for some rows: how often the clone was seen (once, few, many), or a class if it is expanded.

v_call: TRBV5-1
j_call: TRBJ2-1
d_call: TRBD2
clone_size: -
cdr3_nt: TGCGCCAGCAGCCAACTAGCGGGGTACCCCCCGCCGGAGCAGTTCTTC
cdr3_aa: CASSQLAGYPPPEQFF

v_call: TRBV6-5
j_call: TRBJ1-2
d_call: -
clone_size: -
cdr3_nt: TGTGCCAGCAGATCGACAGGCTGGGGCTACACCTTC
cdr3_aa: CASRSTGWGYTF

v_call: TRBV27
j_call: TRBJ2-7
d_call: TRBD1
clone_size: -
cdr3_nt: TGTGCCAGCGCTCCGGGACAGCTATACGAGCAGTACTTC
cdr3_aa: CASAPGQLYEQYF

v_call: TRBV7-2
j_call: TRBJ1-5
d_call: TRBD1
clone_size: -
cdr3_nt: TGTGCCAGCAGCCTAGGACAGGGGGCGATTAGCAATCAGCCCCAGCATTTT
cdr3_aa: CASSLGQGAISNQPQHF

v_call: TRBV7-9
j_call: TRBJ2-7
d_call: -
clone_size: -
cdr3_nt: TGTGCCAGCAGCTCCCTTGGGTTGGGCGAGCAGTACTTC
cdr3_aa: CASSSLGLGEQYF

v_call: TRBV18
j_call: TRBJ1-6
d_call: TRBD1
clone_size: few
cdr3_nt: TGTGCCAGCTCACCGGGACAGAATTCACCCCTCCACTTT
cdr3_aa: CASSPGQNSPLHF

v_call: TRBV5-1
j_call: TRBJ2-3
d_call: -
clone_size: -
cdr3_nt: TGCGCCAGCAGCCCCAGTGGGGTTGATACGCAGTATTTT
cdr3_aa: CASSPSGVDTQYF

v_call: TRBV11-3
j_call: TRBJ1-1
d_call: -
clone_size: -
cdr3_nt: TGTGCCAGCAGCTTAGCAATGAACACTGAAGCTTTCTTT
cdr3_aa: CASSLAMNTEAFF

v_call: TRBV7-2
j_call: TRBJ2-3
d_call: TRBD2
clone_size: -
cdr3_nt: TGTGCCAGCAGTAAACAAGCGGGGGAGACAGATACGCAGTATTTT
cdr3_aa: CASSKQAGETDTQYF

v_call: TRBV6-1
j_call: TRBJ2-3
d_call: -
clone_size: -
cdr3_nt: TGTGCCACCGAAAGGGGGGCTAACACAGATACGCAGTATTTT
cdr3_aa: CATERGANTDTQYF

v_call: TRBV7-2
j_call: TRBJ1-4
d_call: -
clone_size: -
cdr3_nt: TGTGCCAGCAGCCCCAACGGGGGAAGTAATGAAAAACTGTTTTTT
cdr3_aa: CASSPNGGSNEKLFF

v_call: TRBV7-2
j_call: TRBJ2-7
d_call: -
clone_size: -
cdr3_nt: TGTGCCAGCAGCTCCTTCACCTCCTACGAGCAGTACTTC
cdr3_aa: CASSSFTSYEQYF

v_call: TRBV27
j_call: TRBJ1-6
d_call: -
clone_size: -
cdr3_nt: TGTGCCAGCAGTTTATCGGCCGGGGTCCCCTCACCCCTCCACTTT
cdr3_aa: CASSLSAGVPSPLHF

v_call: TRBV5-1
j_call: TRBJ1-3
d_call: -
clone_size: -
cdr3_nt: TGCGCCAGCAGCTTGGCCGGGGGGAGGTTTGGAAACACCATATATTTT
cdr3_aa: CASSLAGGRFGNTIYF

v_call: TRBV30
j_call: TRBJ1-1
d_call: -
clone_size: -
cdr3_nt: TGTGCCTCCGCGGGGGGGGCGAAGAACACTGAAGCTTTCTTT
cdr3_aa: CASAGGAKNTEAFF

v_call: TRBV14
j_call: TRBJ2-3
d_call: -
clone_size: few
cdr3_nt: TGTGCCAGCAGCTACCAGTTAACAGATACGCAGTATTTT
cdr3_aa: CASSYQLTDTQYF

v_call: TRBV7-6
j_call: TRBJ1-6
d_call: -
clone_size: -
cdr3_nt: TGTGCCAGCAGCCCGGAGGCTTCTCTGGATTCACCCCTCCACTTT
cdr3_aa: CASSPEASLDSPLHF

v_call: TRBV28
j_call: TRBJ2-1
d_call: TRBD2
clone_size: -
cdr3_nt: TGTGCCAGCCAAAAGGCGGGGGGGCACCATGAGCAGTTCTTC
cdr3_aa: CASQKAGGHHEQFF

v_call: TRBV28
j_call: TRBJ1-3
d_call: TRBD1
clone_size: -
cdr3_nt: TGTGCCAGCAGTGAAGGGACAGAGGTCTCTGGAAACACCATATATTTT
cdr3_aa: CASSEGTEVSGNTIYF

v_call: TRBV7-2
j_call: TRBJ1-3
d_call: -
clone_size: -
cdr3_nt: TGTGCCAGCAGCTTAGCGGTCATGGCAGGGCTTGGAAACACCATATATTTT
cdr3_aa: CASSLAVMAGLGNTIYF

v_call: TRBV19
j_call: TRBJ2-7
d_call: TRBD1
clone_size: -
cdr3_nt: TGTGCCAGTAGTAACCCGGGACAGGGATTCTACGAGCAGTACTTC
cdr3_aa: CASSNPGQGFYEQYF

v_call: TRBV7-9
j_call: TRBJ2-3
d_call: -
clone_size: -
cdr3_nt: TGTGCCAGCAGCTTAGAAATCTTCCTTAGCACAGATACGCAGTATTTT
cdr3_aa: CASSLEIFLSTDTQYF

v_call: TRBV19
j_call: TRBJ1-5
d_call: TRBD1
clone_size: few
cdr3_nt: TGTGCCAGTAGACCCGGACAGGTTAGCAATCAGCCCCAGCATTTT
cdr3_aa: CASRPGQVSNQPQHF

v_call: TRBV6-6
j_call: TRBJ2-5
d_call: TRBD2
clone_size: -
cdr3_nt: TGTGCCAGCAGATTTAGTAGCGGGGGAGAAGAGACCCAGTACTTC
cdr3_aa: CASRFSSGGEETQYF

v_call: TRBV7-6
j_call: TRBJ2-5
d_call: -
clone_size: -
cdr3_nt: TGTGCCAGCAGCCCCCTGACTGGGGGGGCCTACGGGGAGACCCAGTACTTC
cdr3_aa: CASSPLTGGAYGETQYF

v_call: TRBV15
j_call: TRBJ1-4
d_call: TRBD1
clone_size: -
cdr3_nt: TGTGCCACCAGCAGGGGGGGACAGGCAACTAATGAAAAACTGTTTTTT
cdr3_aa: CATSRGGQATNEKLFF